The 8 T cell receptor beta chains listed next were all sequenced from one sample in a study of cytomegalovirus exposure and HLA in healthy donors. Amplification used 60 Vbeta primers and 13 Jbeta primers. Profiled with immunoSEQ multiplex PCR; TCRdb holds only in-frame clones, not every one. The repertoire holds 120,000 or so clones, 60% to 85% seen once, with 0.95% to 1.5% in the top ten. Sequencing input: PBMCs. The receptors originated from a female donor in good health and CMV-seronegative.

This chain connects TRBV30 to TRBJ1-4; 10 nucleotides align to TRBD1. Germline V gene lookup returns CDR1 GTSNPN and CDR2 SVGIG (reference sequence). J was trimmed by 6 bases and V by 2 bases; bases with no gene match: 3. The CDR3 covers 14 residues. The CDR3 sequence: CAWSYGQGDEKLFF. The CDR3 region has the DNA TGTGCCTGGAGTTACGGACAGGGGGATGAAAAACTGTTTTTT.

The chain uses TRBV11-2 and TRBJ2-2; maybe TRBD1 (6 bases). Germline V gene lookup returns CDR1 SGHAT and CDR2 FQNNGV. V lost 1 base and J lost 1, with 10 bases in between. The CDR3 loop spans 16 amino acids. The DNA of the CDR3 is TGTGCCAGCAGCTTAGGGGGGCGAGAGAACACCGGGGAGCTGTTTTTT. This sequence encodes CASSLGGRENTGELFF.

This clone was seen just once. The V call is TRBV1, the J call TRBJ1-6; the table names TRBD1, a call not compared with the DNA. TRBV1 is a pseudogene. The CDR3 consists of 16 residues. The CDR3: CTSIRDGDRTDSPLHF. CDR3 sequence (DNA): TGCACCAGCATTAGGGACGGGGATAGGACAGATTCACCCCTCCACTTT.

In its sample, this clone was seen a few times. This chain uses TRBV2 with TRBJ1-5; D gene uncertain. The germline CDR1 and CDR2 sequences are SNHLY and FYNNEI. Trimming took off 5 bases at V and 2 bases at J, with 7 bases between the two ends. The CDR3 extends over 13 amino acids. This CDR3 is CASSPQGNQPQHF. CDR3 bases: TGTGCCAGCAGTCCTCAGGGCAATCAGCCCCAGCATTTT. Full variable domain (missing parts from reference TRBV2 and TRBJ1-5): EPEVTQTPSHQVTQMGQEVILRCVPISNHLYFYWYRQILGQKVEFLVSFYNNEISEKSEIFDDQFSVERPDGSNFTLKIRSTKLEDSAMYFCASSPQGNQPQHFGDGTRLSIL.

The rearrangement uses TRBV28 and TRBJ1-2, with a weak D call TRBD1 (6 bases). Trimming shortened V by 4 bases and J by 4 bases, and 19 bases separated the two germline ends. Germline CDR1 MDHEN, CDR2 SYDVKM. The CDR3 totals 16 residues. For the CDR3, the DNA is TGTGCCAGCAGTTCGACACTGGGCAGGGGTGTCTATGGCTACACCTTC. This sequence encodes CASSSTLGRGVYGYTF.

This clone showed up just a few times. The gene calls are TRBV11-2 and TRBJ2-5; 7 bases are shared with TRBD1. The V and J ends lost 3 bases and 3 bases, in that order; junction bases with no gene match: 1. The CDR3 consists of 13 residues. The germline CDR1 and CDR2 sequences are SGHAT and FQNNGV. The CDR3 reads CASSLGQKETQYF. The CDR3 coding sequence is TGTGCCAGCAGCTTGGGACAGAAAGAGACCCAGTACTTC.

This clone was seen a handful of times. The chain recombines TRBV10-3 with TRBJ1-6, with a possible D match to TRBD1 (5 bases). Trimming removed 6 bases from V and 5 bases from J, with 14 bases in between. Germline-derived CDR1 and CDR2 are ENHRY and SYGVKD. This CDR3 comprises 15 residues. The CDR3 DNA is TGTGCCATCAGCGAACTAGGGGAGGATAATTCACCCCTCCACTTT. It codes for CAISELGEDNSPLHF.

The chain joins TRBV30 to TRBJ2-2, with D uncertain. Per germline, CDR1 GTSNPN and CDR2 SVGIG (reference sequence). The CDR3 sequence is 15 residues long. Trimming took 2 bases from V and 5 from J, leaving 15 bases between them. In DNA, the CDR3 is TGTGCCTGGAGTAGGTCGGGTCGTGGGACCGGGGAGCTGTTTTTT. Translating it yields CAWSRSGRGTGELFF.